Listed below are T cell receptor beta chains from one sample, sequenced in a study of OX40 agonist ivuxolimab in advanced cancers. Only in-frame clones appear in the TCRdb table, and some are missing; sequencing was by immunoSEQ multiplex PCR. The top ten hold 2% to 2.5% of the sample, which has approximately 58,000 clones, around 84% seen once. Source: CD4+ or CD8+ T cells sorted from blood, taken in a trial of the OX40 agonist ivuxolimab. The receptors were gathered from an adult with an advanced solid tumor such as melanoma, head and neck, liver or kidney cancer. Both conserved end residues are part of each CDR3. The order of the fields is V gene, D gene, clone size, J gene, CDR3 protein, CDR3 DNA. D genes are given only for firm matches. The listing skips clone size in some rows; elsewhere it reads once, few, many or a size class.

TRBV6-6	-	-	TRBJ2-7	CASRDSRQGTYF	TGTGCCAGCAGGGACTCACGTCAGGGCACCTACTTC
TRBV5-4	-	once	TRBJ2-7	CASSLDGTLLAYEQYF	TGTGCCAGCAGCTTGGATGGTACACTCTTAGCCTACGAGCAGTACTTC
TRBV7-2	-	-	TRBJ2-7	CASSLLQTYEQYF	TGTGCCAGCAGCCTCCTACAAACCTACGAGCAGTACTTC
TRBV30	TRBD1	-	TRBJ1-4	CAWSVPYPGGLREKLFF	TGTGCCTGGAGTGTACCCTATCCAGGGGGCCTAAGAGAAAAACTGTTTTTT
TRBV7-8	-	-	TRBJ2-7	CASSLGRPQVYEQYF	TGTGCCAGCAGCTTAGGACGCCCGCAGGTCTACGAGCAGTACTTC
TRBV28	-	-	TRBJ2-7	CASGVTTILGEQYF	TGTGCCAGCGGAGTGACTACCATCCTGGGGGAGCAGTACTTC
TRBV9	-	-	TRBJ2-5	CASSVGGGATETQYF	TGTGCCAGCAGCGTAGGGGGCGGGGCTACAGAGACCCAGTACTTC
TRBV5-4	TRBD1	-	TRBJ1-1	CASSSGQGLFGTEAFF	TGTGCCAGCAGCTCGGGACAGGGGTTGTTTGGCACTGAAGCTTTCTTT
TRBV28	-	-	TRBJ1-2	CASSLAPGGIYGYTF	TGTGCCAGCAGTTTAGCCCCAGGAGGAATCTATGGCTACACCTTC
TRBV5-4	-	few	TRBJ2-7	CASSWDFSYEQYF	TGTGCCAGCAGCTGGGACTTCTCCTACGAGCAGTACTTC
TRBV27	TRBD1	-	TRBJ1-1	CASRLTGTASFSAVRAFF	TGTGCCAGCAGGCTAACCGGGACAGCCTCATTCTCCGCGGTGAGAGCTTTCTTT
TRBV11-3	TRBD2	-	TRBJ2-1	CASSLGPREGSSYNEQFF	TGTGCCAGCAGCTTAGGCCCCCGGGAGGGGAGCTCCTACAATGAGCAGTTCTTC
TRBV5-1	-	once	TRBJ2-2	CASSLAGASDGLTGELFF	TGCGCCAGCAGCTTGGCCGGCGCTAGCGACGGGCTCACCGGGGAGCTGTTTTTT
TRBV6-4	TRBD2	few	TRBJ2-2	CASSPGLAGFANTGELFF	TGTGCCAGCAGTCCGGGACTAGCGGGGTTCGCGAACACCGGGGAGCTGTTTTTT
TRBV6-1	TRBD2	-	TRBJ2-5	CASSQGGPRGGETQYF	TGTGCCAGCAGTCAAGGGGGACCCCGGGGGGGAGAGACCCAGTACTTC
TRBV5-4	-	-	TRBJ2-1	CAGSARASYNEQFF	TGTGCCGGGTCGGCGCGGGCCTCCTACAATGAGCAGTTCTTC
TRBV18	TRBD1	-	TRBJ1-1	CASSDRVWDTEAFF	TGTGCCAGCTCAGACAGGGTTTGGGACACTGAAGCTTTCTTT
TRBV2	-	-	TRBJ2-7	CASSSSLGTAEQYF	TGTGCCAGCAGCAGCTCACTCGGGACTGCCGAGCAGTACTTC
TRBV9	-	-	TRBJ2-2	CASSVRAGRTGELFF	TGTGCCAGCAGCGTAAGGGCGGGACGCACCGGGGAGCTGTTTTTT
TRBV19	TRBD2	-	TRBJ2-2	CASSILASGRDTGELFF	TGTGCCAGTAGTATATTGGCTAGCGGGAGAGACACCGGGGAGCTGTTTTTT
TRBV10-1	-	-	TRBJ2-3	CASSISMGNTDTQYF	TGCGCCAGCAGTATCTCCATGGGGAACACAGATACGCAGTATTTT
TRBV9	-	-	TRBJ2-7	CASSPQAGAPYEQYF	TGTGCCAGCAGCCCCCAGGCGGGTGCTCCCTACGAGCAGTACTTC
TRBV10-1	TRBD1	-	TRBJ2-7	CASRRYSDRVVGHYEQYF	TGCGCCAGCAGACGCTACTCGGACAGGGTGGTTGGCCACTACGAGCAGTACTTC
TRBV29-1	-	-	TRBJ1-4	CSVEVGEPGFFF	TGCAGCGTTGAAGTGGGGGAACCGGGATTTTTTTTT
TRBV4-1	-	-	TRBJ1-2	CASSQVISNYGYTF	TGCGCCAGCAGCCAAGTCATCTCAAACTATGGCTACACCTTC
TRBV5-1	-	-	TRBJ1-1	CASSRGSLNTEAFF	TGCGCCAGCTCGAGAGGATCCCTGAACACTGAAGCTTTCTTT
TRBV2	-	-	TRBJ2-7	CASTRGGLDEQYF	TGTGCCAGCACCAGGGGAGGGTTGGACGAGCAGTACTTC
TRBV20-1	-	-	TRBJ2-1	CSARLYNEQFF	TGCAGTGCTAGACTCTACAATGAGCAGTTCTTC
TRBV2	-	once	TRBJ2-3	CASSTPGTDDTDTQYF	TGTGCCAGCAGCACCCCCGGGACGGATGACACAGATACGCAGTATTTT
TRBV6-6	-	-	TRBJ2-5	CASKRRGHQETQYF	TGTGCCAGCAAGCGTCGGGGGCACCAAGAGACCCAGTACTTC
TRBV29-1	-	-	TRBJ2-7	CSGSGGQGSYEQYF	TGCAGCGGTAGCGGTGGTCAGGGGTCCTACGAGCAGTACTTC
TRBV27	TRBD1	-	TRBJ2-7	CASRRGDRGYEQYF	TGTGCCAGCAGGAGAGGGGACAGGGGCTACGAGCAGTACTTC
TRBV5-4	-	-	TRBJ1-5	CASSLGPPSGYGNQPQHF	TGTGCCAGCAGCTTGGGTCCCCCCTCAGGTTATGGCAATCAGCCCCAGCATTTT
TRBV7-3	-	-	TRBJ2-5	CASSLSGRETQYF	TGTGCCAGCAGCTTATCGGGGAGGGAGACCCAGTACTTC
TRBV2	-	-	TRBJ1-2	CASSEARAPANYGYTF	TGTGCCAGCAGTGAAGCCCGGGCCCCGGCTAACTATGGCTACACCTTC
TRBV18	-	-	TRBJ1-2	CASSQQESNYGYTF	TGTGCCAGCTCACAACAGGAGTCTAACTATGGCTACACCTTC
TRBV28	TRBD2	-	TRBJ2-5	CASTSGGQETQYF	TGTGCCAGCACCTCGGGGGGACAAGAGACCCAGTACTTC
TRBV11-2	-	-	TRBJ2-1	CASRSFRMGASYNEQFF	TGTGCCAGTCGATCCTTTCGGATGGGGGCCTCCTACAATGAGCAGTTCTTC
TRBV7-8	TRBD2	-	TRBJ2-2	CASSWTLSGGVNTGELFF	TGTGCCAGCAGCTGGACCCTCAGCGGGGGGGTGAACACCGGGGAGCTGTTTTTT
TRBV9	-	-	TRBJ1-6	CASRAGSSYNSPLHF	TGTGCCAGCAGAGCTGGGAGCTCCTATAATTCACCCCTCCACTTT
TRBV30	TRBD1	-	TRBJ1-3	CACQQGYSGNTIYF	TGTGCCTGTCAACAGGGGTACTCTGGAAACACCATATATTTT
TRBV19	-	-	TRBJ1-1	CASGARPLNTEAFF	TGTGCCAGTGGGGCCCGGCCCTTGAACACTGAAGCTTTCTTT
TRBV15	TRBD2	-	TRBJ2-3	CATSRESGGTTDTQYF	TGTGCCACCAGCAGAGAGAGCGGGGGTACCACAGATACGCAGTATTTT
TRBV7-9	-	-	TRBJ1-5	CASSLHYQPQHF	TGTGCCAGCAGCTTACATTATCAGCCCCAGCATTTT
TRBV7-8	TRBD2	-	TRBJ2-1	CASTPGLARNEQFF	TGTGCCAGCACCCCGGGACTAGCGCGCAATGAGCAGTTCTTC
TRBV10-3	TRBD1	-	TRBJ2-7	CAKPGQETYEQYF	TGTGCCAAACCGGGACAGGAGACCTACGAGCAGTACTTC
TRBV12-5	-	-	TRBJ1-1	CASGLGGTRNTEAFF	TGTGCTAGTGGTTTGGGCGGTACCCGGAACACTGAAGCTTTCTTT
TRBV5-5	-	few	TRBJ1-2	CASSLVGRDLYGYTF	TGTGCCAGCAGCTTGGTTGGCCGAGACCTGTATGGCTACACCTTC
TRBV6-1	TRBD1	-	TRBJ1-5	CASRDREYQPQHF	TGTGCCAGCAGGGACAGGGAGTATCAGCCCCAGCATTTT
TRBV7-6	-	-	TRBJ2-5	CASSLALVLGLGETQYF	TGTGCCAGCAGCTTAGCGCTCGTTTTGGGGTTAGGAGAGACCCAGTACTTC
TRBV6-6	-	-	TRBJ1-1	CASMGWSTEAFF	TGTGCCAGCATGGGCTGGAGCACTGAAGCTTTCTTT
TRBV18	-	-	TRBJ2-3	CASSPSTDTQYF	TGTGCCAGCTCCCCTAGCACAGATACGCAGTATTTT
TRBV2	TRBD1	-	TRBJ2-1	CASSDTGGLTLKQFF	TGTGCCAGCAGTGATACAGGGGGCCTCACTTTAAAGCAGTTCTTC
TRBV11-2	TRBD2	-	TRBJ2-3	CASSTTSGSTDTQYF	TGTGCCAGCAGCACGACTAGCGGAAGCACAGATACGCAGTATTTT
TRBV30	-	few	TRBJ1-1	CAWSAQEGTEAFF	TGTGCCTGGAGTGCCCAAGAGGGCACTGAAGCTTTCTTT
TRBV5-1	-	-	TRBJ1-1	CASTRDGQHPNTEAFF	TGCGCCAGCACACGCGACGGACAGCATCCGAACACTGAAGCTTTCTTT
TRBV30	TRBD1	-	TRBJ2-2	CAGGQGWAGELFF	TGTGCCGGGGGACAGGGCTGGGCCGGGGAGCTGTTTTTT
TRBV6-1	-	once	TRBJ1-6	CASSVETVNSPLHF	TGTGCCAGCAGTGTGGAGACGGTCAATTCACCCCTCCACTTT
TRBV5-4	-	once	TRBJ2-5	CASSPKNLGRETQYF	TGTGCCAGCAGCCCGAAAAATCTCGGGCGGGAGACCCAGTACTTC